The 22 T cell receptor beta chains reported below all come from one sample, sequenced in a study of T cells in Graves' hyperthyroidism and ophthalmopathy. The CDR3 regions of TCR beta were amplified from RNA transcripts. Researchers ran a first-round RT-PCR on the TCR CDR3 using the HTBI primer set. TCRdb re-called the multiplex PCR reads with MiXCR, one entry per CDR3 protein. This table holds around 34,000 distinct CDR3 sequences, roughly half found once. Sequencing was performed on blood. Source of these receptors: a middle-aged woman with Graves' ophthalmopathy.

This chain links TRBV6-6 with TRBJ2-5; 10 bases agree with TRBD2. V gave up 8 bases and J gave up 11 bases; unmatched junction bases: 14. Germline V gives CDR1 MNHNY, CDR2 SVGAGI (reference sequence). The length of the CDR3 is 14 residues. The CDR3 sequence: CASLLAGRTGEQYF. The DNA of the CDR3 is TGTGCCAGCCTACTAGCGGGGAGGACCGGGGAGCAGTACTTC.

At least ten counts were recorded for this clonotype. The chain employs TRBV11-2 and TRBJ2-3, with D hard to call. This CDR3 is 12 amino acids long. From germline, CDR1 is SGHAT and CDR2 FQNNGV. The germline V and J ends were trimmed by 6 bases and 4 bases, with 8 bases remaining between them. Here the CDR3 reads CASRRAPDTQYF. The CDR3 DNA reads as TGTGCCAGCAGAAGGGCGCCAGATACGCAGTATTTT.

The chain is built from TRBV6-5 and TRBJ1-1; D unresolved. Germline CDR1 MNHEY, CDR2 SVGAGI. The CDR3 runs 16 residues. V gave up 0 bases and J gave up 4 bases, with 15 bases separating them. The CDR3 here is CASSYSSGNYGTEAFF. The CDR3 DNA sequence: TGTGCCAGCAGTTACTCGTCGGGGAACTATGGCACTGAAGCTTTCTTT.

V and J are TRBV20-1 and TRBJ2-2; D unclear. Germline V gene sequence: CDR1 DFQATT, CDR2 SNEGSKA (reference sequence). Trimming removed 4 bases from V and 3 bases from J, with 21 bases in between. The CDR3 sequence is 17 residues long. CDR3 sequence reads: CSAKGRQRESYTGELFF. The CDR3 DNA reads as TGCAGTGCTAAGGGCAGGCAACGAGAATCCTACACCGGGGAGCTGTTTTTT.

The V gene is TRBV2, the J gene TRBJ2-1; TRBD1 aligns across 8 bases. From germline, CDR1 is SNHLY and CDR2 FYNNEI. This CDR3 has 16 amino acids. The ends lost 4 bases at V and 0 bases at J; junction bases unmatched: 5. CDR3 bases: TGTGCCAGCAGTGTAAGCGGACAGGGCTCCTACAATGAGCAGTTCTTC. It translates to CASSVSGQGSYNEQFF.

The chain couples TRBV5-1 to TRBJ2-7; D is undetermined. The germline CDR1 and CDR2 sequences are SGHRS and YFSETQ. With 2 bases removed from V and 7 bases from J, the gap between germline ends came to 10 bases. The length of the CDR3 is 12 residues. CDR3 sequence: CASSFRVGEQYF. As DNA, the CDR3 is TGCGCCAGCAGCTTCCGGGTGGGGGAGCAGTACTTC.

This clonotype has a handful of counts. The chain carries TRBV27 and TRBJ2-2; 7 nucleotides align to TRBD1. The CDR3 length is 17 residues. V shed 6 bases and J 4 bases; nucleotides not matched to a gene: 14. Germline values: CDR1 MNHEY, CDR2 SMNVEV (reference sequence). Here the CDR3 reads CASRWGTDPGGTGELFF. The CDR3 coding sequence is TGTGCCAGCAGATGGGGGACAGACCCAGGGGGCACCGGGGAGCTGTTTTTT.

By frequency in the sample, this clonotype is medium-sized. The chain recombines TRBV19 with TRBJ2-7; no reliable D call. Germline V CDR1 and CDR2: LNHDA, SQIVND (reference sequence). The V and J ends lost 9 bases and 6 bases respectively, with 9 bases between them. This CDR3 has 10 amino acids. The CDR3 sequence: CARERSEQYF. DNA for the CDR3: TGTGCCAGGGAGAGGAGCGAGCAGTACTTC.

This clonotype was detected ten times or more. This chain joins TRBV14 and TRBJ1-1, with 8 nucleotides matching TRBD1. The V and J ends lost 4 bases and 1 base, in that order; junction bases with no gene match: 2. This CDR3 has 14 amino acids. Germline values: CDR1 SGHDN, CDR2 FVKESK. The CDR3 coding sequence is TGTGCCAGCAGCCGAGGACAGGGGAACACTGAAGCTTTCTTT. This sequence encodes CASSRGQGNTEAFF.

The table lists this clonotype with many counts. Given the absence of the conserved phenylalanine or tryptophan at the CDR3 end, a read error is likely. The V and J genes are TRBV9 and TRBJ1-2; no reliable D call. CDR1 is SGDLS and CDR2 is YYNGEE in the germline V gene. The CDR3 extends over 14 amino acids. V was pared by 0 bases and J by 0 bases, with 6 bases between. The CDR3 region has the DNA TGTGCCAGCAGCGTAGGTTGGTCTAACTATGGCTACACCTCC. Its protein product is CASSVGWSNYGYTS.

The chain carries TRBV5-1 and TRBJ1-1, with 7 positions matching TRBD1. After removal of 0 bases from V and 4 bases from J, the junction contained 3 bases not matched to a gene. Germline V gives CDR1 SGHRS, CDR2 YFSETQ. CDR3 size: 14 residues. CDR3 bases: TGCGCCAGCAGCTTGGAGGGACAGAGCACTGAAGCTTTCTTT. It is translated as CASSLEGQSTEAFF.

The chain's CDR3 is CASSVVGCGTEAFF. DNA for the CDR3: TGTGCCAGCAGCGTAGTAGGGTGCGGCACTGAAGCTTTCTTT. The chain has TRBV9 and TRBJ1-1; D is ambiguous. CDR1 SGDLS and CDR2 YYNGEE come from the germline V gene. This CDR3 comprises 14 residues. Trimming took off 0 bases at V and 4 bases at J, with 10 bases between the two ends.

This clonotype was seen once. The chain combines TRBV7-1 with TRBJ1-6; 7 bases line up with TRBD1. TRBV7-1 is identified as an open reading frame with a role that is uncertain. The CDR3 length is 12 residues. V lost 5 bases to trimming and J lost 11 bases; unmatched junction nucleotides: 3. The CDR3 here is CASSPGGTPLHF. CDR3 bases: TGTGCCAGCAGCCCAGGGGGTACACCCCTCCACTTT.

The chain links TRBV19 to TRBJ2-2; 7 nucleotides line up with TRBD1. The CDR3 loop spans 13 amino acids. J gave up 4 bases and V 7 bases, and 3 bases lay outside the gene matches. Germline loops: CDR1 LNHDA, CDR2 SQIVND (reference sequence). The CDR3: CASTGTVTGELFF. The CDR3 nucleotides read TGTGCCAGTACCGGGACAGTCACCGGGGAGCTGTTTTTT.

Judged by abundance, this clonotype is medium-sized (0.01 to 0.1%). The rearrangement uses TRBV9 and TRBJ1-3; D may be TRBD1 (5 bases). The germline V gene encodes CDR1 SGDLS and CDR2 YYNGEE. The V end was cut by 3 bases, the J end by 1 base, with 8 bases between. This CDR3 region has 14 residues. The chain's CDR3 is CASSDDSSGNTIYF. The CDR3 DNA follows: TGTGCCAGCAGCGACGACAGTTCTGGAAACACCATATATTTT.

This clonotype was observed at least ten times. The chain carries TRBV6-2 or TRBV6-3 and TRBJ2-7; TRBD1 aligns across 9 bases. The CDR3 spans 15 residues. The trim removed 7 bases at V and 2 bases at J, leaving 9 bases unmatched. Germline V gene sequence: CDR1 MNHEY, CDR2 SVGEGT. CDR3 amino acids: CASNHPGQGTYEQYF. The CDR3 DNA reads TGTGCCAGCAACCATCCGGGACAGGGAACCTACGAGCAGTACTTC.

The V gene is TRBV6-1, the J gene TRBJ1-6, with unresolved D. V lost 7 bases and J 11 bases, leaving 21 bases between the germline ends. CDR3 length equals 15 residues. Looked up from germline, CDR1 is MNHNS and CDR2 is SASEGT. The CDR3, as DNA: TGTGCCAGCACCACAGACCCCGGAGGGATTCCACCCCTCCACTTT. Its protein product is CASTTDPGGIPPLHF.

This clonotype was recorded at least ten times. The rearrangement joins TRBV29-1 to TRBJ2-1, with D possibly matching TRBD2 (5 bases). Trimming stripped 5 bases from V and 10 bases from J, with 12 bases between. CDR1 and CDR2 from the germline V gene are SQVTM and ANQGSEA. The CDR3 covers 11 residues. CDR3 DNA: TGCAGCGTTCTTACTCGCGGGGAGCAGTTCTTC. Protein product: CSVLTRGEQFF.

This clonotype was counted at least ten times. V gene TRBV19 combines with J gene TRBJ2-1, with 10 bases fitting TRBD1. The CDR3 is made up of 15 amino acids. Germline V CDR1 and CDR2: LNHDA, SQIVND (reference sequence). V lost 4 bases and J lost 5; bases outside the gene matches: 5. The CDR3 spells CASSKGQGSHNEQFF. The CDR3 DNA is TGTGCCAGTAGTAAGGGACAGGGGAGCCACAATGAGCAGTTCTTC.

J is TRBJ2-3 and V is TRBV29-1; the D is unclear. This CDR3 has 11 residues. Trimming removed 6 bases from V and 4 bases from J, with 8 bases in between. In germline, CDR1 is SQVTM, CDR2 ANQGSEA. The CDR3 coding sequence is TGCAGCGTAACCAAGCCAGATACGCAGTATTTT. Translation: CSVTKPDTQYF.

The chain combines TRBV2 with TRBJ1-2, with D possibly being TRBD1 (5 bases). The germline gives CDR1 SNHLY, CDR2 FYNNEI. The CDR3 extends over 11 amino acids. Trimming removed 8 bases at V and 6 bases at J, with 10 bases between. The CDR3 sequence: CASAGSNGYTF. Here the CDR3 DNA reads TGTGCCAGCGCAGGGTCGAATGGCTACACCTTC.

V and J are TRBV29-1 and TRBJ2-2, with D unclear. V was trimmed by 6 bases and J by 9 bases, leaving 11 bases between them. Germline values: CDR1 SQVTM, CDR2 ANQGSEA. CDR3 length: 11 residues. This chain's CDR3 is CSVSLGRELFF. In nucleotides, the CDR3 is TGCAGCGTGAGCCTCGGACGGGAGCTGTTTTTT.